Listed here is a single TCR beta chain. Its antigen remains unknown. The germline CDR1 and CDR2 sequences are LGHNA and YSLEER. V trimming: 4 bases; J trimming: 0 bases; junction bases outside the gene matches: 6. The CDR3 loop spans 15 amino acids. These data are taken from a study of PD-1 blockade in classical Hodgkin lymphoma. Profiled with immunoSEQ multiplex PCR; TCRdb holds only in-frame clones, not every one. This sample yields approximately 9,900 clones, of which more than 85% are seen a single time; about 8.1% belongs to the top ten. Broader study findings: According to reports, newly diagnosed patients had lower baseline TCR diversity than healthy donors, and relapsed/refractory patients had lower baseline TCR diversity still. Factors driving the repertoire differences, possibly disease activity or prior therapy, remain undefined.

As for time point: newly diagnosed, previously untreated cHL patient sample. CD8+ T cell isolation from thawed PBMCs was performed by magnetic negative selection. PBMCs from patients with newly diagnosed, untreated classical Hodgkin lymphoma served as a comparison group for the relapsed/refractory trial patients. Sequenced material: CD8+ T cells from blood. This clonotype was sampled from a human donor with classical Hodgkin lymphoma. The gene calls are TRBV4-3 and TRBJ2-7; TRBD1 agrees at 7 bases. The CDR3 loop reads CASSRGQDSSYEQYF. The CDR3 nucleotides read TGCGCCAGCAGCCGCGGACAGGACAGCTCCTACGAGCAGTACTTC.